The subject of this entry is one T cell receptor (beta chain). What it binds is unknown. This entry is derived from a study of CD8 T cells in ankylosing spondylitis. Each TCR beta library was made by quantitative 5'-RACE that incorporated molecular barcodes. TCRdb independently ran MiXCR on the 5' RACE reads; one entry per CDR3 protein. Of about 800,000 distinct CDR3 sequences listed, 10% to 15% are singletons. Study-level results: Eight or nine highly homologous variants formed a TCR beta motif that appeared characteristic of ankylosing spondylitis blood. Several of the motif variants were reported before in synovial fluid and blood from reactive arthritis. CD8+ cells made up the disease-linked clones, which were relatively rare in peripheral blood. Reported data indicate significant enrichment of disease-linked clones within matched ankylosing spondylitis synovial fluid.

Germline V gene lookup returns CDR1 DFQATT and CDR2 SNEGSKA (reference sequence). Trimming removed 6 bases at V and 4 bases at J, with 15 bases between. CDR3 size: 13 residues. The sample consisted of blood, either unsorted or a sorted T cell fraction (not recorded which). This chain joins TRBV20-1 and TRBJ2-5, with unresolved D. The origin of this receptor is a male donor with ankylosing spondylitis. The CDR3 reads CSASLSSIETQYF. The CDR3 bases are TGCAGTGCCAGCCTGTCAAGTATAGAGACCCAGTACTTC.